The T cell receptor beta chain described here comes from a study of Ad26.COV2.S vaccination and SARS-CoV-2 variants. About the study: Intramuscularly, Ad26.COV2.S was given either once or twice, 56 days apart.

Treatment of the sample: roughly 18 received Ad26.COV2.S at low or high dose, single or two shots; about 5 received placebo; per-sample allocation not given. Samples came from day 63 after the first vaccine or placebo injection. As its vector, the vaccine had Ad26, which expressed Wuhan-strain SARS-CoV-2 spike. With respect to this clone: The antigen remains undetermined.

The CDR3 has 20 amino acids. The V end was cut by 1 base, the J end by 2 bases, with 25 bases between. Germline CDR1 is PRHDT and CDR2 is FYEKMQ (reference sequence). General study results and limits: Similar non-spike TCR breadth was observed in recipients of vaccine and of placebo. Spike-specific CD8+ and CD4+ T cell responses reportedly showed substantial breadth after vaccination.

Clones were sequenced by immunoSEQ multiplex PCR, and TCRdb holds only the in-frame ones, with some missing. This table has around 450,000 clones, roughly 90% appearing once. This sample comprised peripheral blood, obtained in a trial of Ad26.COV2.S vaccine versus placebo. The rearrangement uses TRBV13 and TRBJ2-3; tentatively, D is TRBD2 (7 bases). This TCR derives from a person aged 18-60 years who received the Ad26.COV2.S COVID-19 vaccine or a placebo. CDR3 sequence (DNA): TGTGCCAGCAGCTTAGTGGTCAGGGCGGGGGCCCTCGAGATCACAGATACGCAGTATTTT. Protein product: CASSLVVRAGALEITDTQYF.